This paragraph covers one T cell receptor (beta chain) sequence. Some clones are missing from TCRdb's copy, which holds only in-frame ones; the method was immunoSEQ multiplex PCR. The table records tens of thousands of clones, 88% of them present only once. The source of the sample is a study of T cell changes during pregnancy in multiple sclerosis. V shed 5 bases and J 4 bases; nucleotides not matched to a gene: 17. From germline, CDR1 is MDHEN and CDR2 SYDVKM. The CDR3 runs to 20 residues. Sequencing was performed on CD4+ T cells from peripheral blood mononuclear cells, taken in the second trimester of pregnancy. This clonotype was obtained from a female donor with multiple sclerosis, enrolled in a pregnancy study. V is TRBV28 and J is TRBJ2-7; the match to TRBD2 covers 16 bases. DNA of the CDR3: TGTGCCAGCAGTGGAGCCCCGGGACTAGCGGGAGGGCCTCCGGTATACGAGCAGTACTTC. Translating gives CASSGAPGLAGGPPVYEQYF.